Listed below are T cell receptor beta chains from one sample, sequenced in a study of regulatory T cells in long-lasting Graves disease. Via MiXCR, TCRdb re-called the multiplex PCR reads, giving one row per CDR3 protein. Among 350,000 to 450,000 distinct CDR3 sequences listed, 15% were seen once. This sample also belongs to another study, concerning T cells in Graves' hyperthyroidism and ophthalmopathy.

The sample was peripheral blood mononuclear cells (PBMCs), taken at new diagnosis, from a patient treated with antithyroid drugs. The source is a woman aged 30 to 39 with Graves disease. Both conserved end residues are part of each CDR3. A D gene is named only where the DNA matches it firmly. Size is omitted from some rows. Given values are once, few, many or a class for expanded clones.

clone size	V gene	D gene	J gene	CDR3 protein	CDR3 DNA
-	TRBV5-5	-	TRBJ2-7	CASSWDGVSGQYF	TGTGCCAGCAGCTGGGACGGGGTCTCAGGGCAGTACTTC
-	TRBV6-2/TRBV6-3	-	TRBJ2-7	CASSSLRGYEQYF	TGTGCCAGCAGTTCCCTCAGGGGTTACGAGCAGTACTTC
few	TRBV2	TRBD1	TRBJ2-3	CASDRETSTDTQYF	TGTGCCAGTGACAGGGAGACAAGCACAGATACGCAGTATTTT
many	TRBV18	-	TRBJ1-1	CASSSYRASNTEAFF	TGTGCCAGCTCATCCTATCGTGCATCGAACACTGAAGCTTTCTTT
many	TRBV7-9	TRBD2	TRBJ2-1	CASSYPGTRNEQFF	TGTGCCAGCAGCTATCCCGGGACTAGAAATGAGCAGTTCTTC
-	TRBV20-1	-	TRBJ2-1	CSPSYGGRRNEQLF	TGCAGTCCTTCTTATGGGGGGAGGCGCAATGAGCAGCTCTTC
many	TRBV11-2	TRBD2	TRBJ2-7	CASSLTDRGRGYEQYF	TGTGCCAGCAGCCTAACCGACCGAGGGAGGGGTTACGAGCAGTACTTC
few	TRBV9	-	TRBJ1-1	CASSVGSIGSEAFF	TGTGCCAGCAGCGTAGGATCGATCGGCTCTGAAGCTTTCTTT
-	TRBV5-1	-	TRBJ1-4	CASNQGTNEKLFF	TGCGCCAGCAACCAGGGAACTAATGAAAAACTGTTTTTT
-	TRBV6-2/TRBV6-3	-	TRBJ2-2	CASSYGGELFF	TGTGCCAGCAGTTACGGCGGGGAGCTGTTTTTT
-	TRBV5-1	TRBD2	TRBJ2-2	CASSETSLGELFF	TGCGCCAGCAGCGAGACTAGCCTCGGGGAGCTGTTTTTT
-	TRBV14	TRBD2	TRBJ2-7	CASSPLTSVYEQYF	TGTGCCAGCAGCCCGCTGACTAGCGTCTACGAGCAGTACTTC
many	TRBV11-2	TRBD2	TRBJ2-7	CASSSGGTSGVSYEQYF	TGTGCCAGCAGCTCGGGTGGGACTAGCGGAGTCTCCTACGAGCAGTACTTC
many	TRBV7-9	TRBD2	TRBJ2-5	CASSLVPGLAVQETQYF	TGTGCCAGCAGCTTAGTTCCGGGACTAGCGGTGCAAGAGACCCAGTACTTC
many	TRBV7-8	-	TRBJ2-7	CASSLVEDSYEQYF	TGTGCCAGCAGCTTAGTAGAGGACTCCTACGAGCAGTACTTC
many	TRBV12-3/TRBV12-4	TRBD1	TRBJ2-7	CASSDRQGAYEQYF	TGTGCCAGCAGCGATAGACAGGGAGCCTACGAGCAGTACTTC
-	TRBV9	-	TRBJ1-6	CASSETGLANSPLHF	TGTGCCAGCAGCGAGACAGGACTGGCCAATTCACCCCTCCACTTT
-	TRBV12-3/TRBV12-4	-	TRBJ1-3	CASGASGDTIYF	TGTGCCAGCGGTGCATCTGGAGACACCATATATTTT
many	TRBV20-1	-	TRBJ2-1	CSARDNNEQFF	TGCAGTGCGCGGGACAACAATGAGCAGTTCTTC
many	TRBV11-3	-	TRBJ1-1	CASSLRVWGMNTEAFF	TGTGCCAGCAGCTTAAGGGTGTGGGGCATGAACACTGAAGCTTTCTTT
-	TRBV20-1	-	TRBJ2-2	CSVPDGTGELFF	TGCAGTGTCCCGGATGGCACCGGGGAGCTGTTTTTT
many	TRBV30	-	TRBJ2-5	CAWSAEETQYF	TGTGCCTGGAGTGCAGAAGAGACCCAGTACTTC
-	TRBV7-9	-	TRBJ1-4	CASSFQGSGKLFF	TGTGCCAGCAGCTTTCAGGGAAGCGGGAAACTGTTTTTT
-	TRBV4-2	TRBD1	TRBJ2-1	CASRRQGDEQFF	TGTGCCAGCAGACGACAGGGGGATGAGCAGTTCTTC